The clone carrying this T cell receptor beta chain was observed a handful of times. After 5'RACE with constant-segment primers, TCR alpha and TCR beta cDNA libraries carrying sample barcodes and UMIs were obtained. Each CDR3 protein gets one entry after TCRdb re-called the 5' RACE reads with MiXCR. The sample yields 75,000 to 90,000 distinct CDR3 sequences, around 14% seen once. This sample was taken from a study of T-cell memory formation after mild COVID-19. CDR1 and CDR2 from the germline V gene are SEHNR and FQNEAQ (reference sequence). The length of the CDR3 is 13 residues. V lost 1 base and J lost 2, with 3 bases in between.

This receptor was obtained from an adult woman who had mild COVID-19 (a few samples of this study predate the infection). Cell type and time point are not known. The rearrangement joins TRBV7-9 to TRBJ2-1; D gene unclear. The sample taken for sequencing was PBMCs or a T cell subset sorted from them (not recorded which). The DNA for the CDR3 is TGTGCCAGCAGCTTAGACCCCTACAATGAGCAGTTCTTC. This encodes CASSLDPYNEQFF.